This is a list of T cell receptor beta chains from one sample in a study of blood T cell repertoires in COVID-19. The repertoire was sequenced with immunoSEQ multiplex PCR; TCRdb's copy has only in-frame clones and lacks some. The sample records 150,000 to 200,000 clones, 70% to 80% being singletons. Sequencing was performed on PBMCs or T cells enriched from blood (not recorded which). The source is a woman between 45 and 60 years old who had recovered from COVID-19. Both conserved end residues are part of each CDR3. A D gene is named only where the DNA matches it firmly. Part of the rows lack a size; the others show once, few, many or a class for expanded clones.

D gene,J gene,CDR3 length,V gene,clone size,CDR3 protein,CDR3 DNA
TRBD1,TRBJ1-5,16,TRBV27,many,CASSFQGQGVGQPQHF,TGTGCCAGCAGTTTCCAGGGACAGGGGGTAGGTCAGCCCCAGCATTTT
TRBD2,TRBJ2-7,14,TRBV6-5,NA,CASSRGLDSHEQYF,TGTGCCAGCAGTCGGGGACTAGATTCCCACGAGCAGTACTTC
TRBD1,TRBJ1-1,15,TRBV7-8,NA,CASNVGTGGNTEAFF,TGTGCCAGCAACGTTGGGACAGGGGGGAACACTGAAGCTTTCTTT
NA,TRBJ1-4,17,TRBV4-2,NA,CASSPRVDSTTNEKLFF,TGTGCCAGCAGCCCCCGGGTGGACAGCACAACTAATGAAAAACTGTTTTTT
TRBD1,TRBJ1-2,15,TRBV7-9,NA,CASSSGQGGTNGYTF,TGTGCCAGCAGCAGCGGACAGGGAGGTACGAATGGCTACACCTTC
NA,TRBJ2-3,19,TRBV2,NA,CASLPGGAGTPRAPNTQYF,TGTGCCAGCCTCCCGGGCGGAGCGGGCACCCCCAGAGCCCCAAATACGCAGTATTTT
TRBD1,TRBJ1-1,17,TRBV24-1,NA,CATSDSGTQGALTEAFF,TGTGCCACCAGTGATTCGGGGACCCAGGGGGCTTTGACTGAAGCTTTCTTT
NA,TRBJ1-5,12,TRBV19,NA,CASNYGVQPQHF,TGTGCCAGTAATTATGGAGTCCAGCCCCAGCATTTT
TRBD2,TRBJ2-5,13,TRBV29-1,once,CSVLRAGEETQYF,TGCAGCGTCCTCCGGGCGGGAGAAGAGACCCAGTACTTC
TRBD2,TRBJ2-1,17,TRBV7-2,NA,CASSLVRLAEYYNEQFF,TGTGCCAGCAGCTTAGTCCGGCTAGCGGAGTACTACAATGAGCAGTTCTTC
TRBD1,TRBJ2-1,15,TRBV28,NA,CASSSFGTGGNEQFF,TGTGCCAGCAGTTCGTTCGGGACAGGGGGGAATGAGCAGTTCTTC
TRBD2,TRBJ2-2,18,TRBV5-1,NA,CASSLFWTSETNTGELFF,TGCGCCAGCAGCTTGTTTTGGACTAGCGAAACGAACACCGGGGAGCTGTTTTTT
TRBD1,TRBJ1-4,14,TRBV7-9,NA,CASSLGQGVEKLFF,TGTGCCAGCAGTTTGGGACAGGGAGTAGAAAAACTGTTTTTT
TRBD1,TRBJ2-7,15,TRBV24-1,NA,CATGGRDRGIDEQYF,TGTGCCACCGGGGGCCGGGACAGGGGTATCGACGAGCAGTACTTC
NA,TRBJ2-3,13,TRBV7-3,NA,CASSLTLSSAQYF,TGTGCCAGCAGCTTAACGCTATCATCGGCGCAGTATTTT
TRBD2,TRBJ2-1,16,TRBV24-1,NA,CATSEATSGRNNEQFF,TGTGCCACCAGTGAGGCAACTAGCGGGAGGAATAATGAGCAGTTCTTC
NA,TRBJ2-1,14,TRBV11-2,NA,CASSRGSLYNEQFF,TGTGCCAGCAGCAGGGGGAGTCTATACAATGAGCAGTTCTTC
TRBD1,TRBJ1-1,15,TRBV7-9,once,CASSLAQGIYTEAFF,TGTGCCAGCAGCTTAGCACAGGGGATATACACTGAAGCTTTCTTT
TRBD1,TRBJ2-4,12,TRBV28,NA,CASSRTGRIQYF,TGTGCCAGCAGTCGGACAGGGAGGATTCAGTACTTC
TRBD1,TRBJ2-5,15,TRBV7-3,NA,CASSLLGTGQETQYF,TGTGCCAGCAGCTTATTGGGGACAGGACAAGAGACCCAGTACTTC
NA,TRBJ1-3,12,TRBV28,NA,CASRGQENTIYF,TGTGCCAGCAGGGGGCAGGAAAACACCATATATTTT
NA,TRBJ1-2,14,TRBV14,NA,CASSPPASSSGYTF,TGTGCCAGCAGCCCCCCTGCGAGTTCGAGCGGCTACACCTTC
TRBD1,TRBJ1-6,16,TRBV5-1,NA,CASSFFGTGGDSPLHF,TGCGCCAGCAGCTTTTTTGGGACAGGGGGCGATTCACCCCTCCACTTT
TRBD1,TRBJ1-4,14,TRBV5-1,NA,CASSWGQGKEKLFF,TGCGCCAGCAGCTGGGGACAGGGAAAGGAAAAACTGTTTTTT
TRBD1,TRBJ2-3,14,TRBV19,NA,CASSMGQGADTQYF,TGTGCCAGTAGTATGGGACAGGGGGCAGATACGCAGTATTTT
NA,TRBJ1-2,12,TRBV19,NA,CASSMRGDGYTF,TGTGCCAGTAGTATGCGGGGAGATGGCTACACCTTC
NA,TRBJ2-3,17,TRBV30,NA,CAWSVLSGSGSTDTQYF,TGTGCCTGGAGTGTACTATCTGGGAGTGGGTCCACAGATACGCAGTATTTT
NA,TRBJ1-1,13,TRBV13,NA,CASSQQMNTEAFF,TGTGCCAGCAGCCAACAGATGAACACTGAAGCTTTCTTT
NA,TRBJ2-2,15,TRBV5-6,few,CASSFPGANTGELFF,TGTGCCAGCAGCTTCCCCGGGGCGAACACCGGGGAGCTGTTTTTT
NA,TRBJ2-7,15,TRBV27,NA,CASSLSITGPNEQYF,TGTGCCAGCAGTTTATCGATAACAGGGCCCAACGAGCAGTACTTC
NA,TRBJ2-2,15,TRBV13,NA,CASSARTRTPGELFF,TGTGCCAGCAGCGCACGAACTAGGACCCCCGGGGAGCTGTTTTTT
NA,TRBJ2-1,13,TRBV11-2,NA,CASSLAEAAPLIF,TGTGCCAGCAGCTTAGCGGAAGCGGCCCCCCTCATCTTC
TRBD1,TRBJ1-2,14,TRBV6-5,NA,CASSYSTGDYGYTF,TGTGCCAGCAGTTACTCGACAGGGGACTATGGCTACACCTTC
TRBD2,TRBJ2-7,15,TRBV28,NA,CASRTAGAGGSEQYF,TGTGCCAGCAGGACAGCGGGGGCGGGAGGGAGCGAGCAGTACTTC
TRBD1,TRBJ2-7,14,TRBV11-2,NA,CASRQTGSSYEQYF,TGTGCCAGCAGGCAGACAGGGTCGTCCTACGAGCAGTACTTC
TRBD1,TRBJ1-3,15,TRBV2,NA,CASSPQGASGNTIYF,TGTGCCAGCAGTCCTCAGGGGGCCTCTGGAAACACCATATATTTT
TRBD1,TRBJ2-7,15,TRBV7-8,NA,CASSLASGQGSEQYF,TGTGCCAGCAGCTTAGCGTCGGGACAGGGCTCCGAGCAGTACTTC
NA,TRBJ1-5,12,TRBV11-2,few,CASSTLGEPQHF,TGTGCCAGCAGCACTCTTGGTGAGCCCCAGCATTTT
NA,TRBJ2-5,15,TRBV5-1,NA,CASSLAGGLGETQYF,TGCGCCAGCAGCTTGGCCGGGGGACTGGGGGAGACCCAGTACTTC
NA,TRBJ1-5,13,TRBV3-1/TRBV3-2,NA,CASSQDWRGPQHF,TGTGCCAGCAGCCAAGACTGGCGGGGGCCCCAGCATTTT
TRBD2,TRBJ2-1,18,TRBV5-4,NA,CASSSGTSGSRSYNEQFF,TGTGCCAGCAGTTCCGGGACTAGCGGGAGTAGATCCTACAATGAGCAGTTCTTC
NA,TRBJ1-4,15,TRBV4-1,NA,CASSQEAGENEKLFF,TGCGCCAGCAGCCAAGAAGCAGGGGAAAATGAAAAACTGTTTTTT
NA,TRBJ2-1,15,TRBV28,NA,CASSYPGSRGVEQFF,TGTGCCAGCAGTTACCCGGGGTCCCGTGGTGTTGAGCAGTTCTTC
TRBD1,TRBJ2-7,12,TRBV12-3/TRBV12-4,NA,CASSAQGAEQYF,TGTGCCAGCAGTGCCCAGGGGGCCGAGCAGTACTTC
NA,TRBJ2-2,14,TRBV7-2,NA,CASNGGWVAGELFF,TGTGCCAGCAACGGAGGGTGGGTTGCCGGGGAGCTGTTTTTT
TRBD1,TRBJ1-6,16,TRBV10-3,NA,CAISSGTAGRVSPLHF,TGTGCCATCAGTTCCGGGACAGCTGGTCGGGTTTCACCCCTCCACTTT
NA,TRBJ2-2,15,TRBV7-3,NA,CASSYGSAGAGELFF,TGTGCCAGCAGTTACGGGAGCGCCGGCGCCGGGGAGCTGTTTTTT
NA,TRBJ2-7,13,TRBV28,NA,CASGPQGPYEQYF,TGTGCCAGCGGACCACAGGGACCCTACGAGCAGTACTTC
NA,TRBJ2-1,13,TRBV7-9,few,CASSLAIGGEQFF,TGTGCCAGCAGCTTAGCCATTGGCGGTGAGCAGTTCTTC